This is a list of T cell receptor beta chains from one sample in a study of T cell repertoires in cytomegalovirus infection. Their specific antigens are unknown. TCRdb re-called the reads with MiXCR, one entry per CDR3 protein. Of about 830,000 distinct CDR3 sequences listed, about 31% were seen once; the top ten hold approximately 13%. Sequences were derived from cultured CD8+ T cells from PBMCs, sampled from culture after CMV antigen stimulation. All receptors derive from a human donor in good health (CMV status not recorded). Some clones in this sample may be carry-over from other donors' samples. CDR3s include the opening cysteine and the closing phenylalanine or tryptophan. The D gene is left open where the match is weak. Clone size is not always given. Where it is, it says once, few, many or a class for expanded clones.

D gene	clone size	V gene	J gene	CDR3 protein	CDR3 DNA
TRBD2	many	TRBV7-2	TRBJ2-1	CASSPDPQVLGSKAGANYNEQFF	TGTGCCAGCAGCCCCGACCCTCAAGTGCTTGGGTCCAAAGCGGGGGCTAACTACAATGAGCAGTTCTTC
TRBD1	NA	TRBV19	TRBJ2-3	CASSILPGQGTDTQYF	TGTGCCAGTAGTATTCTTCCGGGACAGGGTACAGATACGCAGTATTTT
NA	few	TRBV6-5	TRBJ1-5	CASSSGLLDQPQHF	TGTGCCAGCAGTTCGGGACTCTTGGATCAGCCCCAGCATTTT
NA	NA	TRBV28	TRBJ1-5	CASSSPDGSSNQPQHF	TGTGCCAGCAGTTCACCTGACGGTAGTAGCAATCAGCCCCAGCATTTT
NA	few	TRBV5-5	TRBJ2-2	CASSAGTDTGELFF	TGTGCCAGCTCGGCAGGGACGGACACCGGGGAGCTGTTTTTT
TRBD1	many	TRBV12-3/TRBV12-4	TRBJ1-2	CASTLTGGGYGYTF	TGTGCCAGCACCCTGACAGGGGGCGGCTATGGCTACACCTTC
TRBD1	NA	TRBV27	TRBJ2-4	CASSRDRAKNIQYF	TGTGCCAGCAGTCGGGACAGGGCCAAAAACATTCAGTACTTC
TRBD1	few	TRBV6-1	TRBJ2-7	CASSEDGTGSDEQYF	TGTGCCAGCAGTGAAGACGGGACAGGGTCGGACGAGCAGTACTTC
TRBD1	many	TRBV7-2	TRBJ1-2	CATLQDRGFGGYTF	TGTGCCACCCTACAGGACAGGGGGTTCGGTGGCTACACCTTC
NA	NA	TRBV5-6	TRBJ2-7	CASSMGTEGTLEQYF	TGTGCCAGCAGCATGGGGACGGAAGGGACCCTCGAGCAGTACTTC
NA	NA	TRBV12-3/TRBV12-4	TRBJ1-2	CASSSGQFGYTF	TGTGCCAGCAGTTCCGGACAGTTTGGCTACACCTTC
NA	NA	TRBV28	TRBJ1-1	CASSLFGTEAFF	TGTGCCAGCAGTTTATTTGGGACTGAAGCTTTCTTT
TRBD1	NA	TRBV12-3/TRBV12-4	TRBJ1-5	CASSFDRGSQPQHF	TGTGCCAGCAGTTTCGACAGGGGAAGTCAGCCCCAGCATTTT
NA	many	TRBV7-6	TRBJ2-2	CASSLASGELPGELFF	TGTGCCAGCAGCTTAGCTTCAGGGGAACTCCCCGGGGAGCTGTTTTTT
NA	many	TRBV7-9	TRBJ2-1	CASSLGHNEQFF	TGTGCCAGCAGCTTAGGACACAATGAGCAGTTCTTC
TRBD1	NA	TRBV7-9	TRBJ1-1	CASSSTGWVEYTEAFF	TGTGCCAGCAGCTCGACAGGGTGGGTGGAGTACACTGAAGCTTTCTTT
NA	NA	TRBV5-3	TRBJ1-2	CASIGDINYGYTF	TGTGCCAGCATTGGGGACATCAACTATGGCTACACCTTC
NA	few	TRBV2	TRBJ2-2	CASRRTGPESHTGELFF	TGTGCCAGCAGACGAACCGGGCCCGAGAGCCACACCGGGGAGCTGTTTTTT
NA	NA	TRBV6-5	TRBJ1-5	CASSTGPPEGNQPQHF	TGTGCCAGCAGTACCGGGCCCCCTGAGGGCAATCAGCCCCAGCATTTT
TRBD2	NA	TRBV7-8	TRBJ2-5	CASSLEGGGARETQYF	TGTGCCAGCAGCTTAGAAGGCGGGGGGGCGCGGGAGACCCAGTACTTC
TRBD1	NA	TRBV6-5	TRBJ1-4	CASRTGRQGATNEKLFF	TGTGCCAGCAGGACCGGGAGGCAGGGGGCAACTAATGAAAAACTGTTTTTT
NA	NA	TRBV2	TRBJ2-2	CASITLRSSSDGELFF	TGTGCCAGCATTACATTGAGATCTTCCAGTGACGGGGAGCTGTTTTTT
NA	few	TRBV5-1	TRBJ2-5	CASSAGDKEQETQYF	TGCGCCAGCAGCGCCGGGGACAAAGAGCAAGAGACCCAGTACTTC
TRBD1	few	TRBV14	TRBJ2-3	CASSEGQVVDTQYF	TGTGCCAGCAGCGAGGGACAGGTAGTAGATACGCAGTATTTT
TRBD1	NA	TRBV25-1	TRBJ2-3	CASSLQGLADTQYF	TGTGCCAGCAGTCTACAGGGGCTCGCAGATACGCAGTATTTT
TRBD1	NA	TRBV7-7	TRBJ2-3	CASSLQGAATDTQYF	TGTGCTAGCAGCTTGCAGGGGGCGGCAACGGATACGCAGTATTTT
NA	NA	TRBV6-2/TRBV6-3	TRBJ2-3	CASRNTEATDTQYF	TGTGCCAGCAGAAATACGGAGGCCACAGATACGCAGTATTTT
TRBD1	NA	TRBV28	TRBJ2-3	CASSLDRGQYF	TGTGCCAGCAGTTTGGACAGGGGGCAGTATTTT
NA	NA	TRBV2	TRBJ1-2	CATLKLDVRTF	TGTGCCACCTTGAAGCTGGACGTCCGCACCTTC
NA	few	TRBV18	TRBJ2-2	CASSPRTPRLYYTGELFF	TGTGCCAGCTCACCTCGGACACCTCGCCTATATTACACCGGGGAGCTGTTTTTT
NA	few	TRBV11-3	TRBJ2-2	CASSLGSRELFF	TGTGCCAGCAGCTTGGGGTCCAGGGAGCTGTTTTTT
NA	many	TRBV11-2	TRBJ2-5	CASSHTPTRQETQYF	TGTGCCAGCAGCCACACTCCGACACGTCAAGAGACCCAGTACTTC
NA	few	TRBV3-1	TRBJ2-6	CASSQAGAEPSGANVLTF	TGTGCCAGCAGCCAAGCGGGTGCGGAACCCTCTGGGGCCAACGTCCTGACTTTC
NA	NA	TRBV7-2	TRBJ2-3	CASSLGQRLGTDTQYF	TGTGCCAGCAGCTTAGGGCAGCGGTTGGGCACAGATACGCAGTATTTT
NA	few	TRBV7-2	TRBJ1-2	CASSYKSEAVLSYGYTF	TGTGCCAGCAGCTATAAGTCTGAGGCAGTCCTTTCCTATGGCTACACCTTC
TRBD1	few	TRBV2	TRBJ2-2	CASGQGGGGELFF	TGTGCCAGCGGACAGGGCGGAGGCGGGGAGCTGTTTTTT
NA	NA	TRBV6-6	TRBJ1-1	CASSYSVVGEAFF	TGTGCCAGCAGTTACTCAGTGGTAGGTGAAGCTTTCTTT
NA	NA	TRBV19	TRBJ1-1	CATLPGENTEAFF	TGTGCCACCCTACCGGGAGAGAACACTGAAGCTTTCTTT
NA	NA	TRBV20-1	TRBJ2-2	CSATPGLETGELFF	TGCAGTGCTACCCCAGGGTTGGAAACCGGGGAGCTGTTTTTT
NA	few	TRBV10-1	TRBJ2-1	CASSEPGVGSYNEQFF	TGCGCCAGCAGTGAGCCTGGGGTCGGCTCCTACAATGAGCAGTTCTTC
NA	many	TRBV5-1	TRBJ2-7	CASSLVIRSQPLYEQYF	TGCGCCAGCAGCTTGGTGATCAGAAGTCAACCCCTCTACGAGCAGTACTTC
TRBD1	NA	TRBV5-5	TRBJ2-7	CVSSLVQGAYEQYF	TGTGTCAGCAGCTTGGTACAGGGGGCCTACGAGCAGTACTTC
NA	few	TRBV2	TRBJ2-3	CASPIADSTDTQYF	TGTGCCAGCCCTATAGCCGATAGCACAGATACGCAGTATTTT
TRBD2	NA	TRBV20-1	TRBJ2-1	CSARDGGGSSSSYNEQFF	TGCAGTGCTAGAGACGGCGGGGGGTCTTCGAGCTCCTACAATGAGCAGTTCTTC